This T cell receptor (beta chain) was recorded in a study of early stage breast cancer tumors. Study-level results: Functional markers like CD4, CD8 and FOXP3 were missed in bulk sequencing.

Profiled with immunoSEQ multiplex PCR; TCRdb holds only in-frame clones, not every one. Of about 19,000 clones listed, around 83% are singletons. On this clone: Its cognate antigen is unknown.

This CDR3 spans 17 amino acids. J was trimmed by 2 bases and V by 0 bases; bases with no gene match: 4. The germline gives CDR1 MGHRA, CDR2 YSYEKL. This sequence was found in a person aged 70 to 79 with breast cancer. The V call is TRBV4-1, the J call TRBJ2-3, with 11 bases matching TRBD1. Sequencing was performed on blood. The CDR3 coding sequence is TGCGCCAGCAGCCAAGATAGGACAGGGGGCGTCACAGATACGCAGTATTTT. Residues: CASSQDRTGGVTDTQYF.